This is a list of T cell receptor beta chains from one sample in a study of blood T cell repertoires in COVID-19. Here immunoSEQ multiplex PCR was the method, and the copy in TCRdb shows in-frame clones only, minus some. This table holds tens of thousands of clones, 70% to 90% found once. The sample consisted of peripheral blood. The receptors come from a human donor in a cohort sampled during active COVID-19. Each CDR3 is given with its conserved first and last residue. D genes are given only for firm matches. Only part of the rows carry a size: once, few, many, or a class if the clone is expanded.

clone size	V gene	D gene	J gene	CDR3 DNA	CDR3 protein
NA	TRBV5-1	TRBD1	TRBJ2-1	TGCGCCAGCAGAACTACAGGGGACTCCTACAATGAGCAGTTCTTC	CASRTTGDSYNEQFF
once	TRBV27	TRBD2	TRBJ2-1	TGTGCCAGCAGTATGGGACTAGCGGGAGTCAATGAGCAGTTCTTC	CASSMGLAGVNEQFF
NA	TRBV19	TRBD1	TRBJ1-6	TGTGCCAGTACCGACAGGGGGACCTATAATTCACCCCTCCACTTT	CASTDRGTYNSPLHF
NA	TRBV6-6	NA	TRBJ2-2	TGTGCCAGCAGTTACTCTGGGGGCGAAACCGGGGAGCTGTTTTTT	CASSYSGGETGELFF
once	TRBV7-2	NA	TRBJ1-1	TGTGCCAGCAGCTTAGACAGGGACACTGAAGCTTTCTTT	CASSLDRDTEAFF
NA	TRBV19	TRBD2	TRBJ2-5	TGTGCCAGTAGCTTACTTTCCGGGACTAGCGGCAAAGAGACCCAGTACTTC	CASSLLSGTSGKETQYF
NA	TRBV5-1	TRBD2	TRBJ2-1	TGCGCCAGCAGCTTAGGGACTAGCGGGAGTTTTGAGCAGTTCTTC	CASSLGTSGSFEQFF
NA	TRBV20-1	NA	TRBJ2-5	TGCAGTGCTAGTCGGAGCAGAACTACCGACCAAGAGACCCAGTACTTC	CSASRSRTTDQETQYF
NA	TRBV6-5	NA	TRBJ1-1	TGTGCCAGCAGGAGAACAGGCTCGAACACTGAAGCTTTCTTT	CASRRTGSNTEAFF
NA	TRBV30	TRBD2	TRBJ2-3	TGTGCCTGGAATCCGGGACTAGTGGCAGATACGCAGTATTTT	CAWNPGLVADTQYF
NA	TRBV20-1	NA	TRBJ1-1	TGCAGTGCTGGCCGGGACACTGAAGCTTTCTTT	CSAGRDTEAFF
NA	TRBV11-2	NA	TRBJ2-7	TGTGCCAGCAGCTTAGGGGCAGGGGTCCGCTACGAGCAGTACTTC	CASSLGAGVRYEQYF
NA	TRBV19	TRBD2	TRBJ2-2	TGTGCCAGTAGTCCAGCGGGAGGGGCTTACACCGGGGAGCTGTTTTTT	CASSPAGGAYTGELFF
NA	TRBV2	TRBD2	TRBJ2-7	TGTGCCAGCAGTGACCGGGGGGGGCTAGTGGTTGAGCAGTACTTC	CASSDRGGLVVEQYF
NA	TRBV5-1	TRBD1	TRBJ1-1	TGCGCCAGCAGCTTGACAGGACAGGGGAGCACTGAAGCTTTCTTT	CASSLTGQGSTEAFF
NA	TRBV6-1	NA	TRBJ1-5	TGTGCCAGCAGTGAAATGGACGGGGATCAGCCCCAGCATTTT	CASSEMDGDQPQHF
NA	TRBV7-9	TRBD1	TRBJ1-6	TGTGCCAGCAGCTTTGGACAGGGAGGGAATTCACCCCTCCACTTT	CASSFGQGGNSPLHF
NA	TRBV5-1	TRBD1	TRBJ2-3	TGCGCCAGCAGATTCGGGACAGTGAGCACAGATACGCAGTATTTT	CASRFGTVSTDTQYF
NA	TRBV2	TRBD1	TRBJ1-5	TGTGCCAGCAGTTTTACAGGGGGCAGTAATAGCAATCAGCCCCAGCATTTT	CASSFTGGSNSNQPQHF
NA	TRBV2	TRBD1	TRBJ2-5	TGTGCCAGCAGTGAACAACAGGGGTTTCAAGAGACCCAGTACTTC	CASSEQQGFQETQYF
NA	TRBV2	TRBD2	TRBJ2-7	TGTGCCAGCAGTGACCAGGCGGGGGGACTACGGGAGCAGTACTTC	CASSDQAGGLREQYF
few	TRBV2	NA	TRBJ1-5	TGTGCCAGCACTGAGGGCCGAAATCAGCCCCAGCATTTT	CASTEGRNQPQHF
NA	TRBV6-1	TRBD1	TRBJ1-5	TGTGCCAGCAGTGCCGGACAGGGGCGAGGGGGAAGCAATCAGCCCCAGCATTTT	CASSAGQGRGGSNQPQHF
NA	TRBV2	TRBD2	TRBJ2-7	TGTGCCAGCAGTGGTCGTGCTAGCGGGAGGTACGAGCAGTACTTC	CASSGRASGRYEQYF
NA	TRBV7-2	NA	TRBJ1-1	TGTGCCAGCAGCTTAGATGGCGGAGGGAGGAACACTGAAGCTTTCTTT	CASSLDGGGRNTEAFF
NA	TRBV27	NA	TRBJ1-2	TGTGCCAGCAGTTTACCCCGGGGGGGTCCGACTAACTATGGCTACACCTTC	CASSLPRGGPTNYGYTF
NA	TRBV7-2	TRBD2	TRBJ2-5	TGTGCCAGCAGCCCGGGTGGACTAGCGGGGGGAGGAGAGACCCAGTACTTC	CASSPGGLAGGGETQYF
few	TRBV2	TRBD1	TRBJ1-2	TGTGCCAGCAGCGGGGACAGGCCCCTTGGTTATGGCTACACCTTC	CASSGDRPLGYGYTF
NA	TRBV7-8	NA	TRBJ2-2	TGTGCCAGCAGCCCTACCGGCGGGGGCTACACCGGGGAGCTGTTTTTT	CASSPTGGGYTGELFF
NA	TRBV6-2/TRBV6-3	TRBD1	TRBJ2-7	TGTGCCAGCAGTAACCTTGACAGGGTGGGGGACTACGAGCAGTACTTC	CASSNLDRVGDYEQYF
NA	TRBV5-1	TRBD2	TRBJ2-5	TGCGCCAGCAGCCCAGACGGGACTAGCGGGGGGGGACGGACCCAGTACTTC	CASSPDGTSGGGRTQYF
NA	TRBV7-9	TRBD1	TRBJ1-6	TGTGCCAGCAGATCCGGGACAGGGTATTCACCCCTCCACTTT	CASRSGTGYSPLHF
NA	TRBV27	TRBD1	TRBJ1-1	TGTGCCAGCAGTCCCCGACAGGGGGCCACTGAAGCTTTCTTT	CASSPRQGATEAFF
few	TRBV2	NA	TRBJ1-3	TGTGCCAGCAGGGCCTCGGGCTCTGGAAACACCATATATTTT	CASRASGSGNTIYF
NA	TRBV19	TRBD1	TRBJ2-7	TGTGCCAGTAGTATGGGACAGGGCCGCATATCAGACTTC	CASSMGQGRISDF
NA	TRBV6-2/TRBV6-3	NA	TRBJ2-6	TGTGCCAGCAGTTACGTGAGCCCTGGGGCCAACGTCCTGACTTTC	CASSYVSPGANVLTF
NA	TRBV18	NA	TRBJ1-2	TGTGCCAGCTCATCCACAGGTGACGCCTATGGCTACACCTTC	CASSSTGDAYGYTF
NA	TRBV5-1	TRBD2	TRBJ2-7	TGCGCCAGCAGCCGGACTAGCGGTAGCTCCTACGAGCAGTACTTC	CASSRTSGSSYEQYF
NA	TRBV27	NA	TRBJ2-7	TGTGCCAGCAGAACCACGTCGGCCTACGAGCAGTACTTC	CASRTTSAYEQYF
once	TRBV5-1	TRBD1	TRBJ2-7	TGCGCCAGCAGCGGGGGACAGGGCTACGAGCAGTACTTC	CASSGGQGYEQYF
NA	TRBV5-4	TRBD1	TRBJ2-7	TGTGCCAGCAGCCCGGGACAGGGAAGGACCTACGAGCAGTACTTC	CASSPGQGRTYEQYF
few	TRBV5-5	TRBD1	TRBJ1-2	TGTGCCAGCAGCTGGCAAACCGGGACAGGGGATATTAATGGCTACACCTTC	CASSWQTGTGDINGYTF
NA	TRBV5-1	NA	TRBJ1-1	TGCGCCAGCAGCTTGGAGCCGGGTGAAGCTTTCTTT	CASSLEPGEAFF
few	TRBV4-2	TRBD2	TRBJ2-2	TGTGCCAGCAGCCCCCCGAGACTAGCGGGGGGGCTGGGCGGGGAGCTGTTTTTT	CASSPPRLAGGLGGELFF
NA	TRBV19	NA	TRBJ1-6	TGTGCCAGTAGTAGACTCTCCGGGACAATCGATTCACCCCTCCACTTT	CASSRLSGTIDSPLHF
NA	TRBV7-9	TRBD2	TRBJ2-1	TGTGCCAGCAGCCCCTATTCGGGCGGGGGAAACAATGAGCAGTTCTTC	CASSPYSGGGNNEQFF
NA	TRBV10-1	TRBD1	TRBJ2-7	TGCGCCAGCAGTGCCGGGACAGGGTTAGACGAGCAGTACTTC	CASSAGTGLDEQYF
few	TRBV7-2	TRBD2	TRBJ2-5	TGTGCCAGCAGCCCGGGACTAGCGGGAGTTAGGGGCCAAGAGACCCAGTACTTC	CASSPGLAGVRGQETQYF
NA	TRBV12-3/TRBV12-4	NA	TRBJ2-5	TGTGCCAGCGCGGTCCGATGGGAGACCCAGTACTTC	CASAVRWETQYF
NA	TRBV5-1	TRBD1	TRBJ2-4	TGCGCCAGCAGCTTGGTTGTTGGGACAGGGGATTTAGGGGCCAAAAACATTCAGTACTTC	CASSLVVGTGDLGAKNIQYF
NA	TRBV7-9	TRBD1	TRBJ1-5	TGTGCCAGCAGCATTGGGACAGGGGATGGCAATCAGCCCCAGCATTTT	CASSIGTGDGNQPQHF
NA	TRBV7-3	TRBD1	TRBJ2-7	TGTGCCAGCAGCTACAAGGGACAGGGCGAGCAGTACTTC	CASSYKGQGEQYF
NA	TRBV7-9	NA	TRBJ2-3	TGTGCCAGCAGCTTAGAGGAGACTAGCACAGATACGCAGTATTTT	CASSLEETSTDTQYF
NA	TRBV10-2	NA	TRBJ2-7	TGCGCCAGCAGTGGACTTTCCTCCTACGAGCAGTACTTC	CASSGLSSYEQYF
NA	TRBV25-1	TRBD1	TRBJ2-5	TGTGCCAGCAGTGGCGGCGGGCATGGACAGGGGCTCAGGGAGACCCAGTACTTC	CASSGGGHGQGLRETQYF
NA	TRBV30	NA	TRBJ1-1	TGTGCCGGACAAACAGGGTTCAACACTGAAGCTTTCTTT	CAGQTGFNTEAFF
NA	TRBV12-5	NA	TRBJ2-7	TGTGCTAGTGGCACCGGGACAATCTACGAGCAGTACTTC	CASGTGTIYEQYF
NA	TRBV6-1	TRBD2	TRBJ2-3	TGTGCCAGCAGTGAAGGACTAGCGGGGGGGACTAGCACAGATACGCAGTATTTT	CASSEGLAGGTSTDTQYF